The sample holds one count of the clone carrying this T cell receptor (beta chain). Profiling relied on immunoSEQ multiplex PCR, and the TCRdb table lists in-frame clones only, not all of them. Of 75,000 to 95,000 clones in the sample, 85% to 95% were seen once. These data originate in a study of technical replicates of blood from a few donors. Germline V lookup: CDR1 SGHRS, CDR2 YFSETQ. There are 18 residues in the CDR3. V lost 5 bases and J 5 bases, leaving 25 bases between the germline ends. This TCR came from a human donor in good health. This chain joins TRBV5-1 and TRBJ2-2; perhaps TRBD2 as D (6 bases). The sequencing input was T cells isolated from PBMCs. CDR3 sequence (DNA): TGCGCCAGCAGTTACGCCCCCCGTAGCGGAACAACTACCGGGGAGCTGTTTTTT. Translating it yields CASSYAPRSGTTTGELFF.